The following is a T cell receptor beta chain sequence with its context. Its specific antigen is unknown. The record has no base qualities; no much larger clone is one base away. Genomic DNA served as template for TCR beta VDJ combination and CDR3 sequence profiling. An Illumina HiSeq 2000 was the platform used for TCR repertoire sequencing. As for the original processing: TRBV/TRBJ rearrangement plots, CDR3 size and DJ length profiles, and Simpson's diversity index were used to evaluate the repertoires. Whichever DNA sequence was most abundant in the deep sequencing data was defined as the immunodominant clone. CDR3 amino acid sequences were screened for sharing across subjects and were compared with published repertoires and the VDJdb database. TCRdb trimmed public reads at Q25 via fastp, called clones via MiXCR and kept in-frame beta chains. Each CDR3 protein appears once, grouped with its most common genes and DNA. Here the V and J calls rest on TCRdb's processing, not on the authors' analysis. Present in this sample are roughly 180,000 distinct CDR3 sequences, about three fifths of which were seen just once. Jointly, the top ten make up about 42% of the sample.

The germline V gene supplies CDR1 MNHNS and CDR2 SASEGT. From cysteine to phenylalanine, the CDR3 is 14 amino acids long. Kept here is only the CDR3 DNA, which spans 42 bases and is read in frame from base 1. Trimming costs V 6 bases and J 6 bases, and their ends lie 18 bases apart. These data are taken from a study of CD8+CD57+ T cells in acquired aplastic anemia (dated by TCRdb to the late 2010s). About the study as a whole: Extracted DNA from sorted CD4+ and CD8+ cells averaged around 3.5 ug, ranging from roughly 0.17 to 27.4 ug. CD8+CD57+ expansion was defined as a frequency above the mean frequency observed in healthy subjects.

Paper-wide results and their limitations: Around 31 CD8+ CDR3 sequences were shared between patients and controls but appeared highly expressed in patients and within their immunodominant clones. CD8+ Simpson's diversity did not differ significantly between patients and healthy controls (P=0.060).

Expansion of CD8+CD57+ cells had been shown by flow cytometry in the patients chosen for sequencing. Every patient had a diagnosis of severe acquired aplastic anemia based on International Study of Aplastic Anemia and Agranulocytosis and Camitta criteria. No patient had received any therapy when blood was sampled. The study deep-sequenced TCR repertoires of sorted CD4+ and CD8+ blood T cells from severe aplastic anemia patients and healthy subjects. Patients were enrolled in the USA under clinicaltrials.gov protocols 00001620, 01623167, 00001397, 00071045, 00081523 and 00961064. Ficoll-Paque density gradient centrifugation was used to isolate peripheral blood mononuclear cells. CD4+ and CD8+ T cells were sorted by FACS or magnetic beads before DNA extraction.

Recombination linked TRBV6-1 to TRBJ2-7; the D gene is unclear. Specimen: sorted CD4+, CD8+, or CD8+CD57+ T cells (not recorded which) from PBMCs. This TCR was recovered from a human donor with aplastic anemia. The nucleotide sequence reads as follows: TGTGCCAGCAGCCACCGTACCTCAATTAGCGAGCAGTACTTC. It encodes CASSHRTSISEQYF.